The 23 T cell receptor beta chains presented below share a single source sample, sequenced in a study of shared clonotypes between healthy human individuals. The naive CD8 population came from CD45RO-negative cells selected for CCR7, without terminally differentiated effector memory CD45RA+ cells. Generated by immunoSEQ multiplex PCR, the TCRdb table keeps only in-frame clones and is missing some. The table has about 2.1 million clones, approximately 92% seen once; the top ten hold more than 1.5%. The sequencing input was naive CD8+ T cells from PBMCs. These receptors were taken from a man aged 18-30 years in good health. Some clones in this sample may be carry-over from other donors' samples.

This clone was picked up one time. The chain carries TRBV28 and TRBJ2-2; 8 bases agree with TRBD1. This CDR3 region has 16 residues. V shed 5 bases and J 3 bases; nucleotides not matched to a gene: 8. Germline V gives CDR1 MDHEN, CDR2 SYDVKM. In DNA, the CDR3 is TGTGCCAGCAGTCCGGACAGGGAGAAATACACCGGGGAGCTGTTTTTT. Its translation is CASSPDREKYTGELFF.

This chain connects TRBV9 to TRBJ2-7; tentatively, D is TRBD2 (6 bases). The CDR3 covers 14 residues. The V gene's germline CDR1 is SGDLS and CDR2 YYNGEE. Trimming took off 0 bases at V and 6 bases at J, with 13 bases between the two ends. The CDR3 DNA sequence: TGTGCCAGCAGCGTAGGGTCAGGCGGGGCCGAGCAGTACTTC. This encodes CASSVGSGGAEQYF.

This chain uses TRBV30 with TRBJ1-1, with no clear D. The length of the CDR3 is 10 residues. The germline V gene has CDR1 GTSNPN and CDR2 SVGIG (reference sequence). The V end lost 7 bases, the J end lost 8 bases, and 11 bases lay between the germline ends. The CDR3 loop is CASGRTEAFF. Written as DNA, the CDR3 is TGTGCCTCCGGACGGACCGAAGCTTTCTTT.

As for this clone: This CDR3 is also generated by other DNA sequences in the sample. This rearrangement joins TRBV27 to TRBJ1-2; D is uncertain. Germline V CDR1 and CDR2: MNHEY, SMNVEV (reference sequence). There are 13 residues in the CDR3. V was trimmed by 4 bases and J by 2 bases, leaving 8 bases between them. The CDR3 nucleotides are TGTGCCAGCAGTTCCACGGGGAACTATGGCTACACCTTC. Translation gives CASSSTGNYGYTF.

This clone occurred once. In nucleotides, the CDR3 is TGTGCCAGCCTCGGGGGCAACCACAACTATGGCTACACCTTC. Translation: CASLGGNHNYGYTF. The chain links TRBV5-5 to TRBJ1-2, with D perhaps matching TRBD1 (6 bases). Trimming removed 7 bases at V and 2 bases at J, with 15 bases between. Per germline, CDR1 SGHKS and CDR2 YYEKEE (reference sequence). This CDR3 has 14 amino acids.

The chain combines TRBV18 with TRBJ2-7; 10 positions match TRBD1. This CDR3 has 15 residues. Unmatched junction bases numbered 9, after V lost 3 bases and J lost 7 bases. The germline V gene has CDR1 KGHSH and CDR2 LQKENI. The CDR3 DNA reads TGTGCCAGCTCACCCCTGCGGGACAGGGGCTTGGAGCAGTACTTC. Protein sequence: CASSPLRDRGLEQYF. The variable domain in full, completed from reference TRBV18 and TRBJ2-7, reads NAGVMQNPRHLVRRRGQEARLRCSPMKGHSHVYWYRQLPEEGLKFMVYLQKENIIDESGMPKERFSAEFPKEGPSILRIQQVVRGDSAAYFCASSPLRDRGLEQYFGPGTRLTVT.

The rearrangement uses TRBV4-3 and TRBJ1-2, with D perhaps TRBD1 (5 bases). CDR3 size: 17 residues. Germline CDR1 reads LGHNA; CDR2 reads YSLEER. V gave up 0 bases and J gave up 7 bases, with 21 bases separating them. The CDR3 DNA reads TGCGCCAGCAGCCAAGATTTGGCAGGGCGCCTTTTAGGTGGCTACACCTTC. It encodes CASSQDLAGRLLGGYTF.

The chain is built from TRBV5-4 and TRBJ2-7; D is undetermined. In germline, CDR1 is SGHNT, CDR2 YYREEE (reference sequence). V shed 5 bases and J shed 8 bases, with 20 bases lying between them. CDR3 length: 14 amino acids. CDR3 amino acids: CASRASDGRLQQYF. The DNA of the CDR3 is TGTGCCAGCAGAGCTTCGGACGGACGCCTTCAGCAGTACTTC.

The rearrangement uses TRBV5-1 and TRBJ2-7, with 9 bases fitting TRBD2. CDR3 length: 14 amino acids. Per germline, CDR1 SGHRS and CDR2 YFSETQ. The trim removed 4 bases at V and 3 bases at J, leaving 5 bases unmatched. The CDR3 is CASSHGLANYEQYF. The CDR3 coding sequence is TGCGCCAGCAGCCATGGACTAGCGAACTACGAGCAGTACTTC.

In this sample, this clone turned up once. The CDR3 sequence: CASSSPGQGVANEKLFF. As DNA, the CDR3 is TGTGCCAGCAGCTCGCCGGGACAGGGGGTCGCTAATGAAAAACTGTTTTTT. The genes are TRBV5-5 and TRBJ1-4, with 11 bases that match TRBD1. This CDR3 comprises 17 residues. The ends lost 3 bases at V and 3 bases at J; junction bases unmatched: 7. CDR1 and CDR2 (germline): SGHKS, YYEKEE (reference sequence).

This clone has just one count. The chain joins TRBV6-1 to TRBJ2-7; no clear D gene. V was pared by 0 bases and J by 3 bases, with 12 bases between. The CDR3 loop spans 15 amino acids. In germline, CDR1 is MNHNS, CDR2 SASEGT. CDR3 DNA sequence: TGTGCCAGCAGTGAAGCCTCTTGGTTGGGCTACGAGCAGTACTTC. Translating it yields CASSEASWLGYEQYF.

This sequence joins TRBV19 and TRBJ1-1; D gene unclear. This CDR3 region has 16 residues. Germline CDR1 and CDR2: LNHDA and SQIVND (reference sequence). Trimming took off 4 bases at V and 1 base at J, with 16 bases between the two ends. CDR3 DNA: TGTGCCAGTAGTACATTAGAGGTGGCGTGGAACACTGAAGCTTTCTTT. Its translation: CASSTLEVAWNTEAFF.

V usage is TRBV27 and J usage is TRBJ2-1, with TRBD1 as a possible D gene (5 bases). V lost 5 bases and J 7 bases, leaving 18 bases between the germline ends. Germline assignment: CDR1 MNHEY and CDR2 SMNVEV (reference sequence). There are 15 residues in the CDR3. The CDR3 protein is CASSANKGPGNEQFF. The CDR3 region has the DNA TGTGCCAGCAGTGCCAACAAGGGCCCAGGGAATGAGCAGTTCTTC.

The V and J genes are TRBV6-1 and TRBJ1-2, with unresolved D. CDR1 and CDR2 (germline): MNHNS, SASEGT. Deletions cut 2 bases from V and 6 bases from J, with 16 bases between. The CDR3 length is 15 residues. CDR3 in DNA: TGTGCCAGCAGTGAACGTTCTCGGTGGGATGATGGCTACACCTTC. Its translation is CASSERSRWDDGYTF.

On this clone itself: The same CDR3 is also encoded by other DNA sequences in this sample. The CDR3 DNA is TGTGCCAGCAGTTTCGGCGGACAGTCCTACGAGCAGTACTTC. Amino acids: CASSFGGQSYEQYF. The chain has TRBV28 and TRBJ2-7, with D possibly TRBD1 on 6 matching bases. The CDR3 is 14 amino acids. V was clipped by 3 bases and J by 1 base, with 10 bases between them. CDR1 is MDHEN and CDR2 is SYDVKM in the germline V gene.

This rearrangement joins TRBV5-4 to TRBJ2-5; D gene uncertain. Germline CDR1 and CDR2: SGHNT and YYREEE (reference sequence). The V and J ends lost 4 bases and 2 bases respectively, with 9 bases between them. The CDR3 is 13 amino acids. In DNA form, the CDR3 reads TGTGCCAGCAGCGAATCCATTCAAGAGACCCAGTACTTC. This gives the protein CASSESIQETQYF.

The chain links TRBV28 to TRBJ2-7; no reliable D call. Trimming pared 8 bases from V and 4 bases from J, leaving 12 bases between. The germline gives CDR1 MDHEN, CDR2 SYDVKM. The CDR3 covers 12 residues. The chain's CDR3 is CASQSDPYEQYF. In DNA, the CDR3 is TGTGCCAGCCAATCAGACCCTTACGAGCAGTACTTC.

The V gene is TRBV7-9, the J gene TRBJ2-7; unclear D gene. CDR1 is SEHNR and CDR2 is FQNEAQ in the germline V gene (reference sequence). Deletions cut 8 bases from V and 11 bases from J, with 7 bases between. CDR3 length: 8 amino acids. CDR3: CASGDEYF. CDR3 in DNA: TGTGCCAGCGGCGATGAGTACTTC.

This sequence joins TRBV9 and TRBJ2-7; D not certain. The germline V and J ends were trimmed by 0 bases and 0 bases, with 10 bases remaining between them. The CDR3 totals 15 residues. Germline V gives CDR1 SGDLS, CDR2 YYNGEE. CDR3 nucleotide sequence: TGTGCCAGCAGCGTAGGTTCCGCGAGCTCCTACGAGCAGTACTTC. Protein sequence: CASSVGSASSYEQYF.

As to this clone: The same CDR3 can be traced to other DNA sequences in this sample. CDR3 DNA: TGTGCCAGCAGGGAGACAGGGGGAAACACTGAAGCTTTCTTT. This translates into CASRETGGNTEAFF. This chain joins TRBV6-1 and TRBJ1-1; 9 bases map to TRBD1. Germline V gives CDR1 MNHNS, CDR2 SASEGT. The CDR3 totals 14 residues. Losses at the gene ends were 6 bases for V and 2 bases for J; bases not matched to a gene: 4.

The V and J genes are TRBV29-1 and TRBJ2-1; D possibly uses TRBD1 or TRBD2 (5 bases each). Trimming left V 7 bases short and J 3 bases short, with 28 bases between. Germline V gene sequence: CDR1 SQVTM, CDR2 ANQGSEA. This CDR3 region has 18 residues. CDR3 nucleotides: TGCAGCGGGTCGGGGCTAGCAGGCACCCACCATTTCTACAATGAGCAGTTCTTC. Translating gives CSGSGLAGTHHFYNEQFF.

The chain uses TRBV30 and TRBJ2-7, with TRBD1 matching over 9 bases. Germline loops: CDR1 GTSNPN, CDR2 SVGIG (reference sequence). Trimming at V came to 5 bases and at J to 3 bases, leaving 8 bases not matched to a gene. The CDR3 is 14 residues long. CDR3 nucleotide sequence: TGTGCCTGGCAATTCCGGGACAGGGACTACGAGCAGTACTTC. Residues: CAWQFRDRDYEQYF.

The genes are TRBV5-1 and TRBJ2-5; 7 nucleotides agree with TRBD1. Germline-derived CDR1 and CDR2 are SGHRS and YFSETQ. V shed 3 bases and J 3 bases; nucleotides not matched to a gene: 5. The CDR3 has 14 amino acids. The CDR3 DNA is TGCGCCAGCAGCTACTCCGGGACAGAAGAGACCCAGTACTTC. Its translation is CASSYSGTEETQYF.